A single sample is the source of the 10 T cell receptor beta chains below, sequenced in a study of blood T cell repertoires in COVID-19. Repertoires were generated with immunoSEQ multiplex PCR, while TCRdb's copy carries only in-frame clones and drops some. Here the sample spans about 120,000 clones, roughly 79% being singletons. Sequencing was done on a sample of peripheral blood. These receptors originate from a man aged 65 to 85 with acute or convalescent COVID-19.

This clone appeared a few times. The V and J genes are TRBV29-1 and TRBJ1-1; no definite D call. The germline gives CDR1 SQVTM, CDR2 ANQGSEA. The length of the CDR3 is 12 residues. Trimming shortened V by 7 bases and J by 7 bases, and 16 bases separated the two germline ends. The DNA of the CDR3 is TGCAGCGCCAAGGTTAGCCCTTATGAAGCTTTCTTT. This translates into CSAKVSPYEAFF.

V and J are TRBV7-9 and TRBJ1-1; perhaps TRBD1 as D (6 bases). Trimming cost V 6 bases and J 3 bases, with 17 bases left between them. The CDR3 runs to 15 residues. In germline, CDR1 is SEHNR, CDR2 FQNEAQ (reference sequence). CDR3 sequence (DNA): TGTGCCAGCAGTTACACTGAGGGGGGGCACACTGAAGCTTTCTTT. Protein: CASSYTEGGHTEAFF.

This rearrangement joins TRBV10-3 to TRBJ1-5, with a possible D match to TRBD1 (5 bases). V gave up 2 bases and J gave up 4 bases, with 21 bases separating them. The CDR3 runs to 18 residues. CDR1 ENHRY and CDR2 SYGVKD come from the germline V gene. The CDR3 nucleotides read TGTGCCATCAGTGAGACACTCCCCGGGTCGGGGGATAATCAGCCCCAGCATTTT. Encoded protein: CAISETLPGSGDNQPQHF.

This rearrangement joins TRBV7-9 to TRBJ1-2; maybe TRBD1 (5 bases). The CDR3 spans 14 residues. V lost 5 bases, J lost 7 bases, and 17 bases lay in between. Germline V gene sequence: CDR1 SEHNR, CDR2 FQNEAQ (reference sequence). This CDR3 reads CASSLVGGRGGYTF. CDR3 coding DNA: TGTGCCAGCAGCCTAGTGGGGGGTCGCGGTGGCTACACCTTC.

This chain links TRBV14 with TRBJ2-1; 11 nucleotides align to TRBD2. The germline V gene has CDR1 SGHDN and CDR2 FVKESK. With V trimmed by 4 bases and J by 4 bases, 9 bases remained unmatched. The CDR3 runs to 17 residues. The CDR3 DNA sequence: TGTGCCAGCAGCCCGAGAAGCCTAGCGGGGGGTTACAATGAGCAGTTCTTC. Its protein is CASSPRSLAGGYNEQFF.

The chain uses TRBV7-2 and TRBJ2-3; TRBD1 is a possible D gene (5 bases). The V end was cut by 2 bases, the J end by 1 base, with 10 bases between. The V gene's germline CDR1 is SGHTA and CDR2 FQGNSA. The CDR3 runs 15 residues. The CDR3: CASSLSGARTDTQYF. The CDR3 region has the DNA TGTGCCAGCAGCTTAAGTGGGGCACGCACAGATACGCAGTATTTT. Full variable domain (rest looked up from reference TRBV7-2 and TRBJ2-3): GAGVSQSPSNKVTEKGKDVELRCDPISGHTALYWYRQSLGQGLEFLIYFQGNSAPDKSGLPSDRFSAERTGGSVSTLTIQRTQQEDSAVYLCASSLSGARTDTQYFGPGTRLTVL.

The genes are TRBV9 and TRBJ1-3; D gene ambiguous. Between the trimmed V and J ends, which lost 3 bases and 2 bases, there was a span of 12 bases. The CDR3 contains 15 residues. Germline lookup yields CDR1 SGDLS and CDR2 YYNGEE. The CDR3: CASSAWGVTGNTIYF. As DNA, the CDR3 is TGTGCCAGCAGCGCCTGGGGAGTGACTGGAAACACCATATATTTT.

V and J are TRBV5-1 and TRBJ2-3; TRBD1 matches 8 bases. This CDR3 is built from 14 residues. Germline V CDR1 and CDR2: SGHRS, YFSETQ. The ends lost 4 bases at V and 12 bases at J; junction bases unmatched: 13. The CDR3 coding sequence is TGCGCCAGCAGCACGACAGGGGCAACACAGATCCAGTATTTT. Protein sequence: CASSTTGATQIQYF.

The rearrangement joins TRBV10-3 to TRBJ1-5, with TRBD1 matching over 8 bases. This CDR3 has 14 residues. V shed 6 bases, J shed 0 bases, and the junction held 1 base outside the gene matches. The germline gives CDR1 ENHRY, CDR2 SYGVKD. The CDR3 reads CAIRQGDSNQPQHF. DNA for the CDR3: TGTGCCATCAGACAGGGGGATAGCAATCAGCCCCAGCATTTT.

The genes are TRBV5-4 and TRBJ1-1; D gene unclear. V was pared by 4 bases and J by 3 bases, with 7 bases between. Germline-derived CDR1 and CDR2 are SGHNT and YYREEE (reference sequence). This CDR3 comprises 12 residues. CDR3 in DNA: TGTGCCAGCAGCAGGAGTTACACTGAAGCTTTCTTT. Residues: CASSRSYTEAFF.